These 6 T cell receptor beta chains were sequenced from one sample in a study of blood T cell repertoires in COVID-19. Clones were sequenced by immunoSEQ multiplex PCR, and TCRdb holds only the in-frame ones, with some missing. This sample has over 75,000 clones, with over 80% found just once. Sequenced material: peripheral blood. These receptors all stem from a human donor in a cohort sampled during active COVID-19.

The CDR3 DNA reads TGTGCCAGTAGTACAGGGTGGAACACTGAAGCTTTCTTT. This encodes CASSTGWNTEAFF. The chain employs TRBV19 and TRBJ1-1, with a possible D match to TRBD1 (5 bases). This CDR3 contains 13 residues. Trimming pared 4 bases from V and 1 base from J, leaving 7 bases between. Germline CDR1 and CDR2: LNHDA and SQIVND (reference sequence).

V usage is TRBV20-1 and J usage is TRBJ1-2; D gene uncertain. CDR3 length: 9 residues. The ends were cut back, 5 bases at V and 5 bases at J, with 3 bases in the middle. The germline V gene encodes CDR1 DFQATT and CDR2 SNEGSKA (reference sequence). The CDR3 sequence is CSAAYGYTF. For the CDR3, the DNA is TGCAGTGCTGCGTATGGCTACACCTTC.

This chain connects TRBV3-1 (or the pseudogene TRBV3-2) to TRBJ1-2, with D possibly TRBD1 on 5 matching bases. The CDR3 has 16 residues. Germline assignment: CDR1 LGHDT and CDR2 YNNKEL (reference sequence). The germline V and J ends were trimmed by 1 base and 4 bases, with 16 bases remaining between them. The CDR3 loop reads CASSQGQTSSGYGYTF. CDR3 nucleotide sequence: TGTGCCAGCAGCCAAGGACAGACCTCTTCGGGCTATGGCTACACCTTC.

For the CDR3, the DNA is TGCGCCAGCAGGGAAGCTAGGGCTAGCGGAAACAATGAGCAGTTCTTC. It specifies CASREARASGNNEQFF. This rearrangement joins TRBV10-2 to TRBJ2-1, with 7 bases matching TRBD2. The CDR3 runs 16 residues. V lost 6 bases to trimming and J lost 5 bases; unmatched junction nucleotides: 13. Per germline, CDR1 WSHSY and CDR2 SAAADI.

This clone was observed a few times. V usage is TRBV6-1 and J usage is TRBJ1-1; maybe TRBD1 (6 bases). Germline CDR1 and CDR2: MNHNS and SASEGT. Trimming shortened V by 3 bases and J by 3 bases, and 17 bases separated the two germline ends. CDR3 length equals 16 residues. The CDR3 DNA is TGTGCCAGCAGTGAGCCCAAGGGGGATGGGGACACTGAAGCTTTCTTT. It is translated as CASSEPKGDGDTEAFF.

V is TRBV19 and J is TRBJ2-7, with a tentative D call TRBD1 (6 bases). There are 14 residues in the CDR3. V was shortened by 4 bases and J by 0 bases, with 10 bases between the two germline ends. Germline CDR1 is LNHDA and CDR2 is SQIVND (reference sequence). The CDR3 region has the DNA TGTGCCAGTAGTAGTGACAGGCTCTCCTACGAGCAGTACTTC. The encoded protein is CASSSDRLSYEQYF.